These 32 T cell receptor beta chains originate from one sample sequenced in a study of cytomegalovirus exposure and HLA in healthy donors. The PCR employed 60 Vbeta primers together with 13 Jbeta primers. TCRdb's table, derived via immunoSEQ multiplex PCR, lists solely in-frame clones and lacks some. Altogether fewer than 200,000 clones are present, roughly 90% being singletons, with the ten largest covering approximately 0.98%. The sample comprised PBMCs. These receptors were collected from a boy aged 2 to 9 in good health and CMV-seronegative.

The chain joins TRBV6-5 to TRBJ2-1; 9 bases map to TRBD2. Germline values: CDR1 MNHEY, CDR2 SVGAGI. Unmatched junction bases numbered 7, after V lost 6 bases and J lost 13 bases. This CDR3 contains 12 residues. CDR3 protein: CASSLPSGEQFF. DNA of the CDR3: TGTGCCAGCAGCCTGCCTAGCGGGGAACAGTTCTTC.

J is TRBJ2-7 and V is TRBV30; 8 bases align to TRBD1. In germline, CDR1 is GTSNPN, CDR2 SVGIG (reference sequence). The CDR3 length is 13 residues. With 7 bases clipped from V and 3 bases from J, the junction kept 8 bases outside the gene matches. The CDR3: CAFLRQGIYEQYF. The CDR3 DNA is TGTGCCTTCCTAAGACAGGGGATCTACGAGCAGTACTTC.

The gene calls are TRBV6-5 and TRBJ1-1; weak D call: TRBD1 (6 bases). In germline, CDR1 is MNHEY, CDR2 SVGAGI. This CDR3 is 14 amino acids long. With 4 bases removed from V and 6 bases from J, the gap between germline ends came to 15 bases. The CDR3 DNA reads TGTGCCAGCAGTTGGGGCACAGGGACGTCTGAAGCTTTCTTT. As protein: CASSWGTGTSEAFF.

This clone was detected only once. The J gene is TRBJ2-1, the V gene TRBV5-3, with 8 bases aligning to TRBD1. Being an ORF, TRBV5-3 has a function that is uncertain. V was clipped by 0 bases and J by 0 bases; unmatched bases: 5. This CDR3 is 17 amino acids long. CDR3 sequence (DNA): TGTGCCAGAAGCTTGGGACAGGGGCCATTCTCCTACAATGAGCAGTTCTTC. Translated: CARSLGQGPFSYNEQFF.

The chain uses TRBV6-5 and TRBJ1-5, with D unclear. Trimming left V 2 bases short and J 0 bases short, with 5 bases between. The CDR3 contains 14 residues. Germline assignment: CDR1 MNHEY and CDR2 SVGAGI. CDR3 DNA sequence: TGTGCCAGCAGTTACCAAAATAGCAATCAGCCCCAGCATTTT. This sequence encodes CASSYQNSNQPQHF.

V is TRBV7-9 and J is TRBJ2-5; TRBD1 is a possible D gene (8 bases). CDR1 SEHNR and CDR2 FQNEAQ come from the germline V gene (reference sequence). The CDR3 extends over 13 amino acids. Trimming took off 11 bases at V and 5 bases at J, with 18 bases between the two ends. CDR3 in DNA: TGTGCCTATCGGGACAGGCGGGGGGAGACCCAGTACTTC. The encoded protein is CAYRDRRGETQYF.

With regard to this clone: The CDR3 does not end in the conserved phenylalanine or tryptophan, so this is likely a read error. The chain carries TRBV29-1 and TRBJ1-2; D might be TRBD1 (6 bases). CDR1 SQVTM and CDR2 ANQGSEA come from the germline V gene. The V and J ends lost 4 bases and 2 bases respectively, with 17 bases between them. The CDR3 loop spans 15 amino acids. CDR3 loop: CSVGPIGTPNYGYTL. CDR3 bases: TGCAGCGTTGGCCCAATAGGGACACCGAACTATGGCTACACCCTC.

This chain's CDR3 is CATLGPRELFF. CDR3 DNA sequence: TGTGCCACCCTAGGCCCGCGGGAGCTGTTTTTT. The chain recombines TRBV15 with TRBJ2-2, with no clear D. V lost 8 bases, J lost 9 bases, and 10 bases lay in between. The CDR3 consists of 11 residues. Germline V CDR1 and CDR2: LNHNV, YYDKDF (reference sequence). The complete variable domain, with remaining parts taken from reference TRBV15 and TRBJ2-2, reads DAMVIQNPRYQVTQFGKPVTLSCSQTLNHNVMYWYQQKSSQAPKLLFHYYDKDFNNEADTPDNFQSRRPNTSFCFLDIRSPGLGDTAMYLCATLGPRELFFGEGSRLTVL.

This clone was counted once. This chain uses TRBV5-6 with TRBJ2-3; D ambiguous. This CDR3 is 14 amino acids long. V was cut by 0 bases and J by 8 bases, with 13 bases left in between. Germline CDR1 reads SGHDT; CDR2 reads YYEEEE. The CDR3 sequence is CASSLESTLGTQYF. The CDR3 nucleotides are TGTGCCAGCAGCTTGGAATCGACACTTGGTACGCAGTATTTT.

This CDR3 reads CASSLSGAGSLNTGELFF. The CDR3 nucleotides read TGTGCCAGCAGTTTATCGGGAGCCGGGAGCCTTAACACCGGGGAGCTGTTTTTT. The V call is TRBV27, the J call TRBJ2-2, with D perhaps TRBD2 (6 bases). In germline, CDR1 is MNHEY, CDR2 SMNVEV (reference sequence). The CDR3 has 18 amino acids. The V end lost 0 bases, the J end lost 2 bases, and 16 bases lay between the germline ends.

The chain recombines TRBV7-2 with TRBJ1-3; D is ambiguous. From germline, CDR1 is SGHTA and CDR2 FQGNSA. The CDR3 extends over 13 amino acids. Trimming pared 6 bases from V and 4 bases from J, leaving 10 bases between. The CDR3 is CASSQTRGNTIYF. Written as DNA, the CDR3 is TGTGCCAGCAGTCAAACCAGGGGAAACACCATATATTTT.

The V and J genes are TRBV28 and TRBJ1-5; 7 bases agree with TRBD1. CDR1 is MDHEN, CDR2 SYDVKM, per germline. V lost 11 bases and J lost 2; bases outside the gene matches: 9. The CDR3 runs 14 residues. The CDR3 sequence is CAAKKGAGNQPQHF. CDR3 nucleotide sequence: TGTGCCGCCAAGAAGGGGGCTGGCAATCAGCCCCAGCATTTT.

DNA of the CDR3: TGCAGCGTATCAAACAGGGGGAACACCGGGGAGCTGTTTTTT. This codes for CSVSNRGNTGELFF. V is TRBV29-1 and J is TRBJ2-2; 7 bases agree with TRBD1. Germline assignment: CDR1 SQVTM and CDR2 ANQGSEA. After removal of 6 bases from V and 1 base from J, the junction contained 5 bases not matched to a gene. CDR3 length: 14 residues.

The chain employs TRBV30 and TRBJ1-5; D possibly corresponds to TRBD1 (6 bases). The germline V gene has CDR1 GTSNPN and CDR2 SVGIG (reference sequence). V lost 0 bases to trimming and J lost 9 bases, with 15 bases between them. This CDR3 comprises 14 residues. The CDR3 sequence: CAWSVSGTRGPQHF. The DNA of the CDR3 is TGTGCCTGGAGTGTATCCGGGACAAGAGGGCCCCAGCATTTT.

This chain connects TRBV7-9 to TRBJ2-7; D might be TRBD1 (7 bases). Trimming left V 1 base short and J 7 bases short, with 29 bases between. Germline lookup yields CDR1 SEHNR and CDR2 FQNEAQ (reference sequence). The CDR3 has 19 amino acids. The DNA for the CDR3 is TGTGCCAGCAGCTTAGTTCAGGGGGGCAGGGTAATCCATCCCCGGGAGCAGTACTTC. As protein: CASSLVQGGRVIHPREQYF.

A single count supports this clone. V and J are TRBV6-1 and TRBJ2-1, with TRBD2 identical over 12 bases. V trimming: 3 bases; J trimming: 7 bases; junction bases outside the gene matches: 4. This CDR3 has 15 residues. Germline V gives CDR1 MNHNS, CDR2 SASEGT. CDR3 amino acids: CASSELAGGINEQFF. The CDR3 DNA is TGTGCCAGCAGTGAGCTAGCGGGAGGGATAAATGAGCAGTTCTTC.

This chain joins TRBV15 and TRBJ1-2; D is undetermined. The CDR3 has 15 amino acids. V was cut by 0 bases and J by 6 bases, with 14 bases left in between. From germline, CDR1 is LNHNV and CDR2 YYDKDF (reference sequence). The CDR3 coding sequence is TGTGCCACCAGCAGAGATGCCTTTACTGCTGATGGCTACACCTTC. Translated: CATSRDAFTADGYTF.

The CDR3 DNA is TGTGCCAGCAGCACGTCCCCTTCCAGGGAGGATGAGCAGTTCTTC. Translation gives CASSTSPSREDEQFF. The genes are TRBV9 and TRBJ2-1; TRBD2 might be the D (6 bases). This CDR3 has 15 amino acids. The ends were cut back, 4 bases at V and 8 bases at J, with 19 bases in the middle. The germline gives CDR1 SGDLS, CDR2 YYNGEE. The variable domain in full, with the rest retrieved from reference TRBV9 and TRBJ2-1, is DSGVTQTPKHLITATGQRVTLRCSPRSGDLSVYWYQQSLDQGLQFLIQYYNGEERAKGNILERFSAQQFPDLHSELNLSSLELGDSALYFCASSTSPSREDEQFFGPGTRLTVL.

This chain links TRBV30 with TRBJ2-7, with D unresolved. Trimming shortened V by 2 bases and J by 0 bases, and 11 bases separated the two germline ends. CDR3 length equals 14 residues. Germline loops: CDR1 GTSNPN, CDR2 SVGIG (reference sequence). The CDR3 nucleotides read TGTGCCTGGAGTTTCAGGTCGAGCTCCTACGAGCAGTACTTC. Its translation: CAWSFRSSSYEQYF.

This rearrangement joins TRBV7-9 to TRBJ2-1; maybe TRBD1 (6 bases). Germline V CDR1 and CDR2: SEHNR, FQNEAQ (reference sequence). With 5 bases removed from V and 1 base from J, the gap between germline ends came to 12 bases. This CDR3 spans 15 amino acids. CDR3 sequence (DNA): TGTGCCAGCAGCCCAACAGGGATATCCTACAATGAGCAGTTCTTC. It yields the protein CASSPTGISYNEQFF.

This clone turned up a few times. The V gene is TRBV4-1, the J gene TRBJ2-6; 9 bases line up with TRBD1. Per germline, CDR1 MGHRA and CDR2 YSYEKL. Trimming removed 5 bases from V and 2 bases from J; junction bases left unmatched: 13. The CDR3 spans 19 residues. This CDR3 reads CASSFKPGTGTTGANVLTF. The CDR3 region has the DNA TGCGCCAGCAGCTTCAAACCAGGGACAGGGACAACTGGGGCCAACGTCCTGACTTTC.

The genes are TRBV19 and TRBJ2-2; TRBD1 matches at 7 bases. This CDR3 has 13 residues. Germline V gene data show CDR1 as LNHDA and CDR2 as SQIVND (reference sequence). Trimming at V came to 6 bases and at J to 9 bases, leaving 7 bases not matched to a gene. This CDR3 reads CASRPPTGRELFF. CDR3 coding DNA: TGTGCCAGTAGGCCCCCGACAGGGAGGGAGCTGTTTTTT.

The rearrangement uses TRBV6-4 and TRBJ1-2, with D uncertain. CDR3 length equals 15 residues. Germline assignment: CDR1 MRHNA and CDR2 SNTAGT. V dropped 5 bases and J dropped 8 bases, with 21 bases sitting between them. The CDR3 bases are TGTGCCAGCAGTTCTTACCCCACTGGCACGGAGGGCTACACCTTC. Its protein product is CASSSYPTGTEGYTF.

The genes are TRBV5-6 and TRBJ1-1; maybe TRBD1 (5 bases). Deletions cut 2 bases from V and 4 bases from J, with 12 bases between. The CDR3 covers 14 residues. Germline loops: CDR1 SGHDT, CDR2 YYEEEE. The CDR3 region has the DNA TGTGCCAGCAGCTTATGGCAGGGTGGCACTGAAGCTTTCTTT. This gives the protein CASSLWQGGTEAFF.

The rearrangement joins TRBV27 to TRBJ1-6; D perhaps matches TRBD1 (6 bases). Germline loops: CDR1 MNHEY, CDR2 SMNVEV (reference sequence). This CDR3 is 12 amino acids long. Trimming cost V 5 bases and J 13 bases, with 12 bases left between them. DNA of the CDR3: TGTGCCAGCAGTGAGGACAGCAGGCCCCTCCACTTT. Protein: CASSEDSRPLHF.

This clone was picked up many times. This chain links TRBV6-5 with TRBJ2-7; D perhaps matches TRBD1 (5 bases). Trimming stripped 2 bases from V and 0 bases from J, with 11 bases between. CDR3 length: 15 amino acids. CDR1 is MNHEY, CDR2 SVGAGI, per germline. The CDR3 protein is CASSYVGTGSYEQYF. CDR3 bases: TGTGCCAGCAGTTACGTCGGTACAGGCTCCTACGAGCAGTACTTC.

The rearrangement joins TRBV7-2 to TRBJ2-5, with D perhaps TRBD1 (5 bases). The J call may be faulty, since TRBJ2-7 better matches the DNA end. The CDR3 spans 13 residues. Per the germline V gene, CDR1 is SGHTA and CDR2 is FQGNSA. The CDR3 reads CASSFRQIYEQYF. The CDR3 DNA reads as TGTGCCAGCAGCTTTAGACAGATCTACGAGCAGTACTTC.

In this sample, this clone turned up a few times. The chain recombines TRBV9 with TRBJ2-5, with D possibly TRBD2 on 6 matching bases. Trimming took 4 bases from V and 4 from J, leaving 14 bases between them. This CDR3 has 14 amino acids. CDR1 SGDLS and CDR2 YYNGEE come from the germline V gene. The CDR3 DNA reads as TGTGCCAGCAGCCCCGGGGGATTGATAGAGACCCAGTACTTC. It yields the protein CASSPGGLIETQYF.

V usage is TRBV2 and J usage is TRBJ2-7; the match to TRBD2 covers 13 bases. The CDR3 runs 15 residues. V lost 9 bases to trimming and J lost 2 bases; unmatched junction nucleotides: 7. Germline V CDR1 and CDR2: SNHLY, FYNNEI. The CDR3 bases are TGTGCCAGACTAGCGGGGGGGCCTTCCCCCTACGAGCAGTACTTC. Protein sequence: CARLAGGPSPYEQYF.

Only one count was recorded for this clone. CDR3 nucleotide sequence: TGTGCCAGTGCTGACAGGGGCAATCAGCCCCAGCATTTT. Residues: CASADRGNQPQHF. The chain couples TRBV19 to TRBJ1-5; 7 bases map to TRBD1. The V and J ends lost 8 bases and 2 bases, in that order; junction bases with no gene match: 3. The CDR3 length is 13 residues. Germline assignment: CDR1 LNHDA and CDR2 SQIVND (reference sequence).

V usage is TRBV21-1 and J usage is TRBJ2-1; no check of the table's D call, TRBD2, against the DNA was made. TRBV21-1 is reported as a pseudogene. This CDR3 has 15 amino acids. The CDR3 region has the DNA TGTGCCAGCAGCACCCCCCTGAGCTCCTACAATGAGCAGTTCTTC. This gives the protein CASSTPLSSYNEQFF.

As concerns this clone: The same CDR3 is also encoded by other DNA sequences in this sample. The chain recombines TRBV6-5 with TRBJ2-7; 9 nucleotides line up with TRBD1. This CDR3 is 14 amino acids long. The trim removed 4 bases at V and 2 bases at J, leaving 3 bases unmatched. Germline values: CDR1 MNHEY, CDR2 SVGAGI. Written as DNA, the CDR3 is TGTGCCAGCAGTTCCGGGACAGGGACCTACGAGCAGTACTTC. This encodes CASSSGTGTYEQYF.